The 10 T cell receptor beta chains listed next were all sequenced from one sample in a study of CD8 T cells in ankylosing spondylitis. TCRdb reanalysed the 5' RACE reads using MiXCR and keeps one entry per CDR3 protein. This sample has about 130,000 distinct CDR3 sequences, with 7.3% found just once. The source material was blood, either unsorted or a sorted T cell fraction (not recorded which). These receptors all come from a female donor with ankylosing spondylitis or in good health (not recorded which).

On this clonotype itself: A much larger clone differs from this one at a single base, so this may be a read error. The chain combines TRBV5-1 with TRBJ1-5; D might be TRBD1 (5 bases). Germline values: CDR1 SGHRS, CDR2 YFSETQ. The CDR3 spans 14 residues. CDR3 DNA sequence: TGCGCCAGCGGCTTAGACGACCTCGGGGGGCCCCAGCATTTT. Protein: CASGLDDLGGPQHF.

This clonotype was counted between two and nine times. The J gene is TRBJ2-7, the V gene TRBV30, with TRBD1 matching over 11 bases. The germline gives CDR1 GTSNPN, CDR2 SVGIG (reference sequence). Unmatched junction bases numbered 6, after V lost 8 bases and J lost 6 bases. The CDR3 sequence is 12 residues long. CDR3 bases: TGTGCCGGTAGGACAGGGGGCTTCGAGCAGTACTTC. Translating gives CAGRTGGFEQYF. Variable domain in full (rest from reference TRBV30 and TRBJ2-7): SQTIHQWPATLVQPVGSPLSLECTVEGTSNPNLYWYRQAAGRGLQLLFYSVGIGQISSEVPQNLSASRPQDRQFILSSKKLLLSDSGFYLCAGRTGGFEQYFGPGTRLTVT.

The sample holds many counts of this clonotype. The chain carries TRBV4-1 and TRBJ2-3; possible D gene TRBD1, 6 bases. Germline CDR1 MGHRA, CDR2 YSYEKL. Trimming removed 1 base at V and 6 bases at J, with 14 bases between. The CDR3 has 15 amino acids. CDR3 loop: CASSQAERGKDTQYF. The CDR3 region has the DNA TGCGCCAGCAGCCAAGCAGAAAGGGGGAAGGATACGCAGTATTTT.

This clonotype was detected many times. This chain connects TRBV7-8 to TRBJ1-1, with D perhaps matching TRBD1 (6 bases). The V gene's germline CDR1 is SGHVS and CDR2 FQNEAQ. This CDR3 spans 14 amino acids. The V and J ends lost 5 bases and 2 bases respectively, with 12 bases between them. CDR3 bases: TGTGCCAGCAGCGTGAACAGGGCAAACACTGAAGCTTTCTTT. Its protein product is CASSVNRANTEAFF.

This clonotype occurred many times. This chain joins TRBV2 and TRBJ2-3, with D perhaps assigned TRBD1 or TRBD2 (6 bases each). The CDR3 length is 14 residues. Germline V lookup: CDR1 SNHLY, CDR2 FYNNEI. V dropped 5 bases and J dropped 0 bases, with 9 bases sitting between them. Here the CDR3 DNA reads TGTGCCAGCAGTCGGGGGCTAAGCACAGATACGCAGTATTTT. This sequence encodes CASSRGLSTDTQYF.

This clonotype was seen a handful of times. The chain links TRBV12-3 or TRBV12-4 to TRBJ1-1, with a possible D match to TRBD1 (6 bases). Trimming took off 5 bases at V and 3 bases at J, with 16 bases between the two ends. CDR3 length equals 15 residues. CDR3 in DNA: TGTGCCAGCAGTCCTTCGCAGGGGCGGGACACTGAAGCTTTCTTT. Protein product: CASSPSQGRDTEAFF.

This rearrangement joins TRBV20-1 to TRBJ1-2, with D maybe TRBD1 (5 bases). This CDR3 contains 12 residues. Germline CDR1 is DFQATT and CDR2 is SNEGSKA (reference sequence). V was clipped by 5 bases and J by 7 bases, with 14 bases between them. The CDR3 region has the DNA TGCAGTGCTTACAAGGGGAGATTTGGCTACACCTTC. It is translated as CSAYKGRFGYTF.

This clonotype was detected many times. This chain connects TRBV6-1 to TRBJ1-2; 7 bases match TRBD1. Per the germline V gene, CDR1 is MNHNS and CDR2 is SASEGT. This CDR3 has 15 amino acids. V shed 0 bases, J shed 6 bases, and the junction held 7 bases outside the gene matches. The CDR3 here is CASSEAYRGRNGYTF. The CDR3 coding sequence is TGTGCCAGCAGTGAAGCCTACAGGGGCAGGAATGGCTACACCTTC.

This clonotype showed up many times. This chain connects TRBV7-8 to TRBJ2-3, with no clear D. The CDR3 consists of 12 residues. The V and J ends lost 3 bases and 6 bases respectively, with 7 bases between them. Germline CDR1 reads SGHVS; CDR2 reads FQNEAQ. The CDR3 DNA is TGTGCCAGCAGCTTCGGGCTGGATACGCAGTATTTT. This translates into CASSFGLDTQYF.

This clonotype was recorded many times. V gene TRBV27 combines with J gene TRBJ2-7; unclear D gene. Germline V gene data show CDR1 as MNHEY and CDR2 as SMNVEV (reference sequence). The CDR3 extends over 13 amino acids. The V and J ends lost 0 bases and 0 bases respectively, with 3 bases between them. CDR3 amino acids: CASSLSTSYEQYF. As DNA, the CDR3 is TGTGCCAGCAGTTTATCCACCTCCTACGAGCAGTACTTC.